Below, 22 T cell receptor beta chains from the same sample are listed, as sequenced in a study of cytomegalovirus exposure and HLA in healthy donors. This table comes from immunoSEQ multiplex PCR, and its TCRdb copy is limited to in-frame clones, with some not included. Of about 160,000 clones in the sample, 88% were seen once. What was sequenced was PBMCs. All receptors derive from a man aged 18 to 29 in good health and CMV-seronegative.

The V gene is TRBV12-5, the J gene TRBJ1-5; D unresolved. CDR3 length equals 17 residues. The V gene lost 7 bases and the J gene lost 2 bases, with 21 bases spanning the gap. Germline V gives CDR1 LGHNT, CDR2 FRNRAP. The CDR3 here is CASAMAGETIGNQPQHF. CDR3 nucleotide sequence: TGTGCTAGTGCCATGGCCGGGGAAACTATAGGCAATCAGCCCCAGCATTTT.

This clone was counted a few times. J is TRBJ1-5 and V is TRBV7-9; 8 positions agree with TRBD1. The CDR3 contains 15 residues. The junction had 9 bases not matched to a gene; V was cut back by 1 base and J by 10 bases. Germline V CDR1 and CDR2: SEHNR, FQNEAQ (reference sequence). DNA of the CDR3: TGTGCCAGCAGCTTAGAAGCAGGGGGCCTAGGACCCCAGCATTTT. Translated: CASSLEAGGLGPQHF.

V and J are TRBV7-2 and TRBJ2-2, with a weak D call TRBD1 (6 bases). V shed 0 bases and J shed 1 base, with 12 bases lying between them. This CDR3 spans 17 amino acids. Germline V lookup: CDR1 SGHTA, CDR2 FQGNSA. For the CDR3, the DNA is TGTGCCAGCAGCTTAGCCGGGTTACAGGGGAACACCGGGGAGCTGTTTTTT. Translation: CASSLAGLQGNTGELFF.

This clone was counted only a few times. The rearrangement uses TRBV28 and TRBJ1-2, with no clear D. V lost 6 bases and J lost 6, with 23 bases in between. Germline-derived CDR1 and CDR2 are MDHEN and SYDVKM. The CDR3 is 16 residues long. CDR3 loop: CASSPAGQRPLHGYTF. The CDR3 DNA reads TGTGCCAGCAGCCCCGCTGGTCAGCGTCCCCTCCATGGCTACACCTTC.

The chain combines TRBV5-4 with TRBJ2-7; TRBD1 might be the D (5 bases). This CDR3 is 14 amino acids long. Germline CDR1 SGHNT, CDR2 YYREEE (reference sequence). V shed 5 bases and J shed 6 bases, with 18 bases lying between them. CDR3 sequence: CASSLNYQGVEQYF. The CDR3, as DNA: TGTGCCAGCAGTCTAAATTACCAGGGTGTCGAGCAGTACTTC.

The CDR3 coding sequence is TGTGCCAGCAGCTGGGACAGCGTTAATTCACCCCTCCACTTT. Translation: CASSWDSVNSPLHF. J is TRBJ1-6 and V is TRBV2; 7 bases are shared with TRBD1. V gave up 6 bases and J gave up 6 bases; unmatched junction bases: 5. The CDR3 covers 14 residues. Per the germline V gene, CDR1 is SNHLY and CDR2 is FYNNEI.

The chain recombines TRBV13 with TRBJ1-1; D not certain. The CDR3 contains 15 residues. Germline V gene lookup returns CDR1 PRHDT and CDR2 FYEKMQ (reference sequence). Trimming took off 2 bases at V and 2 bases at J, with 12 bases between the two ends. The CDR3 spells CASSLSATPNTEAFF. In DNA, the CDR3 is TGTGCCAGCAGCTTATCGGCGACACCTAACACTGAAGCTTTCTTT.

The chain recombines TRBV27 with TRBJ2-5, with D possibly being TRBD2 (7 bases). Germline values: CDR1 MNHEY, CDR2 SMNVEV (reference sequence). V was pared by 4 bases and J by 5 bases, with 14 bases between. This CDR3 comprises 14 residues. CDR3: CASSYGGRGETQYF. The CDR3, as DNA: TGTGCCAGCAGTTATGGGGGGAGGGGGGAGACCCAGTACTTC.

In DNA, the CDR3 is TGTGCCAGCAGTTGGAGGACAGGGGGGACTGAAGCTTTCTTT. Its translation is CASSWRTGGTEAFF. The chain has TRBV27 and TRBJ1-1; TRBD1 matches 10 bases. V dropped 4 bases and J dropped 5; count of bases not matched to a gene: 4. Per germline, CDR1 MNHEY and CDR2 SMNVEV (reference sequence). CDR3 length equals 14 residues.

The chain has TRBV7-8 and TRBJ2-1; 8 bases align to TRBD2. Trimming took 5 bases from V and 6 from J; bases not matched to a gene: 9. There are 15 residues in the CDR3. Germline assignment: CDR1 SGHVS and CDR2 FQNEAQ. The CDR3 bases are TGTGCCAGCAGCAGAGGCGCGGGAGGAACCAATGAGCAGTTCTTC. It yields the protein CASSRGAGGTNEQFF.

V usage is TRBV27 and J usage is TRBJ2-7; a possible D gene is TRBD1 (8 bases). Germline assignment: CDR1 MNHEY and CDR2 SMNVEV (reference sequence). This CDR3 comprises 16 residues. Trimming took off 6 bases at V and 3 bases at J, with 21 bases between the two ends. CDR3 nucleotide sequence: TGTGCCAGCAGCTCGGACACAGGGGGACTAAGCTACGAGCAGTACTTC. Protein product: CASSSDTGGLSYEQYF.

This clone occurred once. The V call is TRBV28, the J call TRBJ2-5, with D possibly being TRBD1 (5 bases). Trimming pared 6 bases from V and 5 bases from J, leaving 7 bases between. Germline V gene lookup returns CDR1 MDHEN and CDR2 SYDVKM. The CDR3 covers 11 residues. This CDR3 is CASSTGETQYF. In DNA, the CDR3 is TGTGCCAGCAGCACAGGCGAGACCCAGTACTTC.

This clone came up a few times. V is TRBV10-3 and J is TRBJ1-2; the match to TRBD1 covers 7 bases. V shed 6 bases, J shed 4 bases, and the junction held 11 bases outside the gene matches. Germline V gives CDR1 ENHRY, CDR2 SYGVKD. The CDR3 covers 15 residues. CDR3 DNA: TGTGCCATCAGCCGTATAGGGGGCGATTCCTATGGCTACACCTTC. It is translated as CAISRIGGDSYGYTF.

The gene calls are TRBV28 and TRBJ2-3; 9 positions match TRBD2. V lost 2 bases, J lost 0 bases, and 9 bases stayed unmatched. The CDR3 runs 18 residues. Germline V lookup: CDR1 MDHEN, CDR2 SYDVKM. This chain's CDR3 is CASSLGLAGPHSTDTQYF. The CDR3 region has the DNA TGTGCCAGCAGTTTAGGGCTAGCGGGGCCCCATAGCACAGATACGCAGTATTTT.

The rearrangement links TRBV19 to TRBJ1-5, with D possibly matching TRBD1 (5 bases). Germline V gene lookup returns CDR1 LNHDA and CDR2 SQIVND (reference sequence). V lost 8 bases and J 2 bases, leaving 16 bases between the germline ends. The CDR3 loop spans 15 amino acids. CDR3 bases: TGTGCCAGTGACCCGGGACTTCGGGGCAATCAGCCCCAGCATTTT. It yields the protein CASDPGLRGNQPQHF.

This clone came up once. The chain employs TRBV7-9 and TRBJ2-4, with TRBD1 matching over 9 bases. CDR1 SEHNR and CDR2 FQNEAQ come from the germline V gene (reference sequence). The junction had 7 bases not matched to a gene; V was cut back by 3 bases and J by 1 base. This CDR3 is built from 17 residues. CDR3 loop: CASSFLQGAAAKNIQYF. DNA of the CDR3: TGTGCCAGCAGCTTCCTACAGGGGGCAGCGGCCAAAAACATTCAGTACTTC.

J is TRBJ1-3 and V is TRBV6-1, with D unclear. V lost 0 bases to trimming and J lost 11 bases, with 11 bases between them. This CDR3 is 13 amino acids long. Germline V gene sequence: CDR1 MNHNS, CDR2 SASEGT. The CDR3 nucleotides read TGTGCCAGCAGTGAAGCGCTCGGGAACTCCATATATTTT. The encoded protein is CASSEALGNSIYF.

This chain uses TRBV7-9 with TRBJ2-5; tentatively, D is TRBD2 (8 bases). Germline assignment: CDR1 SEHNR and CDR2 FQNEAQ (reference sequence). The CDR3 loop spans 17 amino acids. V was trimmed by 5 bases and J by 1 base, leaving 20 bases between them. The CDR3 bases are TGTGCCAGCAGCCGGGGGGGAGGAGGGACAGCCCAAGAGACCCAGTACTTC. Translation: CASSRGGGGTAQETQYF. The whole variable domain, filled in from reference TRBV7-9 and TRBJ2-5, reads DTGVSQNPRHKITKRGQNVTFRCDPISEHNRLYWYRQTLGQGPEFLTYFQNEAQLEKSRLLSDRFSAERPKGSFSTLEIQRTEQGDSAMYLCASSRGGGGTAQETQYFGPGTRLLVL.

The chain joins TRBV5-4 to TRBJ2-7; 7 bases are a match to TRBD1. CDR3 length equals 15 residues. Germline values: CDR1 SGHNT, CDR2 YYREEE (reference sequence). The V and J ends lost 0 bases and 6 bases, in that order; junction bases with no gene match: 9. The CDR3 DNA is TGTGCCAGCAGCTTGGGGCGACAGGGCTTTGCCGAGCAGTACTTC. Amino acid sequence: CASSLGRQGFAEQYF.

The gene calls are TRBV18 and TRBJ1-5, with 7 bases lining up with TRBD1. The CDR3 length is 14 residues. Germline V gives CDR1 KGHSH, CDR2 LQKENI. J lost 4 bases, V lost 4 bases, and 4 bases had no gene match. Written as DNA, the CDR3 is TGTGCCAGCTCACATGGGACAGAGAATCAGCCCCAGCATTTT. Its protein product is CASSHGTENQPQHF.

The V gene is TRBV5-4, the J gene TRBJ1-2, with 7 bases that match TRBD1. The CDR3 has 16 residues. V lost 1 base and J lost 5; bases outside the gene matches: 11. Germline assignment: CDR1 SGHNT and CDR2 YYREEE (reference sequence). The CDR3 region has the DNA TGTGCCAGCAGCTTGAGTAGTAACAGGGGTTCATATGGCTACACCTTC. It codes for CASSLSSNRGSYGYTF.

The V and J genes are TRBV10-3 and TRBJ2-1; 7 bases map to TRBD1. V gave up 1 base and J gave up 7 bases; unmatched junction bases: 1. Germline CDR1 reads ENHRY; CDR2 reads SYGVKD. This CDR3 contains 13 residues. This CDR3 is CAISELTGNEQFF. CDR3 in DNA: TGTGCCATCAGTGAGTTGACAGGGAATGAGCAGTTCTTC.